Presented here are 22 T cell receptor beta chains from one specimen sequenced in a study of T cell responses to AZD1222 COVID-19 vaccine. Sequencing used immunoSEQ multiplex PCR; TCRdb keeps in-frame clones, though not all of them. This sample has more than 150,000 clones, with approximately 86% found just once. The source material was peripheral blood, sampled on day 0 of AZD1222 vaccination. These receptors originate from an adult in good health.

The chain uses TRBV5-1 and TRBJ1-2, with 9 bases matching TRBD1. The germline gives CDR1 SGHRS, CDR2 YFSETQ. V lost 4 bases, J lost 8 bases, and 6 bases stayed unmatched. This CDR3 comprises 13 residues. The CDR3 region is CASSHTGGEGYTF. The CDR3 DNA sequence: TGCGCCAGCAGCCATACAGGGGGCGAAGGCTACACCTTC.

DNA for the CDR3: TGTGCCAGCAGCTTACAGGGGAATGGAGAGACCCAGTACTTC. Residues: CASSLQGNGETQYF. The J gene is TRBJ2-5, the V gene TRBV11-2; D possibly corresponds to TRBD1 (6 bases). Germline CDR1 and CDR2: SGHAT and FQNNGV. V lost 2 bases and J lost 4, with 11 bases in between. The CDR3 is 14 residues long.

This chain joins TRBV7-6 and TRBJ2-7; 9 positions agree with TRBD1. This CDR3 has 16 amino acids. Per germline, CDR1 SGHVS and CDR2 FNYEAQ. V was pared by 5 bases and J by 7 bases, with 15 bases of the junction left unmatched. The CDR3 region has the DNA TGTGCCAGCAGCCCCCAGGGACAGGGAAGATCGGGGGAGCAGTACTTC. Protein product: CASSPQGQGRSGEQYF.

V gene TRBV5-1 combines with J gene TRBJ1-4, with 7 positions matching TRBD1. Germline CDR1 is SGHRS and CDR2 is YFSETQ. The CDR3 extends over 14 amino acids. The V gene end was trimmed by 4 bases and the J gene end by 8 bases; junction bases not matched to a gene: 8. The CDR3 reads CASSLRQGWEKLFF. The DNA of the CDR3 is TGCGCCAGCAGCCTCAGACAGGGCTGGGAAAAACTGTTTTTT.

J is TRBJ1-5 and V is TRBV10-3; tentatively, D is TRBD1 (5 bases). Germline CDR1 reads ENHRY; CDR2 reads SYGVKD. V lost 10 bases, J lost 7 bases, and 17 bases lay in between. CDR3 length: 13 residues. The CDR3 is CATGGTGKQPQHF. In DNA, the CDR3 is TGTGCCACCGGGGGTACGGGGAAGCAGCCCCAGCATTTT.

V is TRBV5-6 and J is TRBJ1-1; 9 nucleotides align to TRBD1. CDR3 length equals 15 residues. The V segment lost 7 bases and the J segment 4 bases; nucleotides outside the gene matches: 11. Germline CDR1 is SGHDT and CDR2 is YYEEEE. CDR3 residues: CASLVGWDRATEAFF. The CDR3 nucleotides read TGTGCCAGCCTGGTAGGTTGGGACAGGGCCACTGAAGCTTTCTTT.

The chain employs TRBV12-5 and TRBJ2-2, with a weak D call TRBD1 (6 bases). CDR1 LGHNT and CDR2 FRNRAP come from the germline V gene. This CDR3 is 18 amino acids long. V dropped 1 base and J dropped 4 bases, with 19 bases sitting between them. The CDR3 loop reads CASGLARPDSLVTGELFF. The CDR3 DNA reads TGTGCTAGTGGTTTGGCCCGACCGGACAGTTTGGTCACCGGGGAGCTGTTTTTT.

A single count supports this clone. The same CDR3 arises from other DNA sequences in this sample as well. The J gene is TRBJ1-3, the V gene TRBV5-1; D gene uncertain. The germline CDR1 and CDR2 sequences are SGHRS and YFSETQ. The CDR3 is 12 amino acids. V lost 1 base and J 4 bases, leaving 3 bases between the germline ends. CDR3 in amino acids: CASSLPGNTIYF. The CDR3 coding sequence is TGCGCCAGCAGCTTGCCCGGAAACACCATATATTTT. Together with reference TRBV5-1 and TRBJ1-3, the CDR3 gives the full variable domain: KAGVTQTPRYLIKTRGQQVTLSCSPISGHRSVSWYQQTPGQGLQFLFEYFSETQRNKGNFPGRFSGRQFSNSRSEMNVSTLELGDSALYLCASSLPGNTIYFGEGSWLTVV.

This rearrangement joins TRBV19 to TRBJ1-2, with 9 bases that match TRBD1. The CDR3 loop spans 13 amino acids. The V gene's germline CDR1 is LNHDA and CDR2 SQIVND (reference sequence). The ends lost 5 bases at V and 6 bases at J; junction bases unmatched: 4. CDR3 nucleotide sequence: TGTGCCAGTAGTGGGACAGGGAGAAATGGCTACACCTTC. The encoded protein is CASSGTGRNGYTF.

V and J are TRBV7-9 and TRBJ2-1; 8 bases fit TRBD2. The CDR3 length is 17 residues. Trimming cost V 7 bases and J 4 bases; bases outside gene matches: 15. Germline CDR1 is SEHNR and CDR2 is FQNEAQ (reference sequence). CDR3 sequence reads: CASMGISGKDRYNEQFF. CDR3 DNA sequence: TGTGCCAGCATGGGGATTAGCGGGAAAGACCGTTACAATGAGCAGTTCTTC.

This sequence joins TRBV7-9 and TRBJ1-6; D gene unclear. CDR1 SEHNR and CDR2 FQNEAQ come from the germline V gene (reference sequence). Trimming removed 4 bases at V and 0 bases at J, with 7 bases between. This CDR3 contains 15 residues. This CDR3 is CASSSGSSYNSPLHF. In DNA, the CDR3 is TGTGCCAGCAGCTCGGGATCCTCCTATAATTCACCCCTCCACTTT.

The rearrangement uses TRBV29-1 and TRBJ1-4; TRBD1 aligns across 10 bases. The CDR3 loop spans 13 amino acids. The germline V gene has CDR1 SQVTM and CDR2 ANQGSEA. V trimming: 4 bases; J trimming: 7 bases; junction bases outside the gene matches: 3. The CDR3 reads CSVGQGAVEKLFF. CDR3 DNA: TGCAGCGTTGGACAGGGGGCGGTTGAAAAACTGTTTTTT.

The gene calls are TRBV9 and TRBJ1-6; D might be TRBD1 (6 bases). CDR1 is SGDLS and CDR2 is YYNGEE in the germline V gene. V was trimmed by 6 bases and J by 9 bases, leaving 16 bases between them. The CDR3 spans 14 residues. CDR3 DNA: TGTGCCAGCAACCAAGGGCAGGGGAGTTCACCCCTCCACTTT. Translating gives CASNQGQGSSPLHF.

The V gene is TRBV5-6, the J gene TRBJ2-5; 15 bases map to TRBD2. The CDR3 sequence is 19 residues long. Trimming took 4 bases from V and 5 from J; bases not matched to a gene: 15. The V gene's germline CDR1 is SGHDT and CDR2 YYEEEE. The CDR3 loop reads CASSQVPGLAGGPRETQYF. CDR3 DNA sequence: TGTGCCAGCAGCCAGGTCCCGGGACTAGCGGGAGGTCCCCGGGAGACCCAGTACTTC.

This clone was picked up one time. The chain recombines TRBV30 with TRBJ2-5; D is undetermined. The germline gives CDR1 GTSNPN, CDR2 SVGIG (reference sequence). Trimming removed 0 bases from V and 4 bases from J, with 6 bases in between. This CDR3 contains 12 residues. The CDR3 loop is CAWSVKVETQYF. CDR3 sequence (DNA): TGTGCCTGGAGTGTAAAGGTAGAGACCCAGTACTTC.

The rearrangement links TRBV7-2 to TRBJ1-5; TRBD1 is a possible D gene (5 bases). Trimming pared 5 bases from V and 5 bases from J, leaving 16 bases between. Germline V lookup: CDR1 SGHTA, CDR2 FQGNSA. The CDR3 runs 15 residues. The CDR3 DNA reads TGTGCCAGCAGCCTCGGGACGACCCGGGATCAGCCCCAGCATTTT. It encodes CASSLGTTRDQPQHF.

Only one count was recorded for this clone. This chain uses TRBV11-1 with TRBJ2-7; D is perhaps TRBD1 (5 bases). This CDR3 has 12 residues. The ends were cut back, 5 bases at V and 4 bases at J, with 9 bases in the middle. Germline CDR1 and CDR2: SGHAT and FQDESV (reference sequence). The CDR3 DNA reads TGTGCCAGCAGCGGGCAGGGTTACGAGCAGTACTTC. As protein: CASSGQGYEQYF. Together with reference TRBV11-1 and TRBJ2-7, the CDR3 gives the full variable domain: EAEVAQSPRYKITEKSQAVAFWCDPISGHATLYWYRQILGQGPELLVQFQDESVVDDSQLPKDRFSAERLKGVDSTLKIQPAELGDSAMYLCASSGQGYEQYFGPGTRLTVT.

This chain uses TRBV6-2 or TRBV6-3 with TRBJ1-5; no definite D call. The CDR3 totals 14 residues. V was cut by 2 bases and J by 3 bases, with 8 bases left in between. CDR1 and CDR2 (germline): MNHEY, SVGEGT. The CDR3 bases are TGTGCCAGCAGTTACCTACAATTCAATCAGCCCCAGCATTTT. This encodes CASSYLQFNQPQHF.

The chain carries TRBV2 and TRBJ1-1, with TRBD1 matching 8 bases. The V segment lost 6 bases and the J segment 2 bases; nucleotides outside the gene matches: 5. The length of the CDR3 is 14 residues. CDR1 SNHLY and CDR2 FYNNEI come from the germline V gene. The CDR3 is CASRADRGNTEAFF. The CDR3 DNA reads TGTGCCAGCAGAGCCGACAGGGGTAACACTGAAGCTTTCTTT.

The chain couples TRBV28 to TRBJ1-1, with D unresolved. With 3 bases removed from V and 2 bases from J, the gap between germline ends came to 10 bases. This CDR3 is 14 amino acids long. Germline values: CDR1 MDHEN, CDR2 SYDVKM. The CDR3 protein is CASSFIDSNTEAFF. The CDR3 coding sequence is TGTGCCAGCAGTTTTATCGACTCTAACACTGAAGCTTTCTTT.

The rearrangement uses TRBV10-2 and TRBJ1-3; no definite D call. This CDR3 spans 14 amino acids. Between the trimmed V and J ends, which lost 4 bases and 4 bases, there was a span of 11 bases. Per germline, CDR1 WSHSY and CDR2 SAAADI. The CDR3 protein is CASSGAGRGNTIYF. The CDR3 nucleotides are TGCGCCAGCAGTGGGGCTGGACGAGGAAACACCATATATTTT.

The chain couples TRBV9 to TRBJ1-2, with D unclear. V gave up 0 bases and J gave up 7 bases, with 16 bases separating them. The germline V gene has CDR1 SGDLS and CDR2 YYNGEE. This CDR3 comprises 15 residues. The CDR3 reads CASSVGGIATGGYTF. Written as DNA, the CDR3 is TGTGCCAGCAGCGTAGGTGGGATCGCCACGGGTGGCTACACCTTC.